The 28 T cell receptor beta chains given below trace back to one sample, sequenced in a study of T cell repertoires in cytomegalovirus infection. Using its own MiXCR run on the reads, TCRdb lists one record per CDR3 protein. The profile covers roughly 640,000 distinct CDR3 sequences, with more than 20% appearing a single time and less than 9.5% taken by the ten largest. The material sequenced was CD8+ T cells from PBMCs. All receptors come from a human donor in good health (CMV status not recorded). Some clones in this sample may be carry-over from other donors' samples.

The chain is built from TRBV5-6 and TRBJ2-7; D possibly corresponds to TRBD2 (5 bases). V lost 3 bases, J lost 3 bases, and 13 bases lay in between. The CDR3 consists of 14 residues. CDR1 is SGHDT, CDR2 YYEEEE, per germline. The CDR3 loop reads CASSSGDVFYEQYV. CDR3 in DNA: TGTGCCAGCAGCTCCGGGGATGTGTTCTACGAGCAGTACGTC.

This clonotype was counted between two and nine times. CDR3 sequence: CASSPGTGISPLHF. CDR3 sequence (DNA): TGTGCCAGTAGCCCCGGGACAGGGATTTCACCCCTCCACTTT. The chain employs TRBV19 and TRBJ1-6; 9 bases are shared with TRBD1. V shed 6 bases, J shed 9 bases, and the junction held 6 bases outside the gene matches. CDR3 length: 14 amino acids. Germline-derived CDR1 and CDR2 are LNHDA and SQIVND (reference sequence).

The chain joins TRBV6-6 to TRBJ2-3; D perhaps matches TRBD1 (6 bases). V gave up 1 base and J gave up 11 bases, with 22 bases separating them. Germline lookup yields CDR1 MNHNY and CDR2 SVGAGI (reference sequence). This CDR3 comprises 16 residues. The CDR3 region is CASSYLGRGEGIKQYF. The CDR3 DNA sequence: TGTGCCAGCAGTTACTTGGGCAGGGGTGAGGGTATCAAGCAGTATTTT.

The V and J genes are TRBV4-1 and TRBJ1-2; weak D call: TRBD1 (6 bases). The CDR3 extends over 14 amino acids. The germline CDR1 and CDR2 sequences are MGHRA and YSYEKL. Trimming left V 3 bases short and J 8 bases short, with 16 bases between. CDR3 region: CASSQTLEGVGYTF. The CDR3 DNA sequence: TGCGCCAGCAGCCAGACCCTGGAGGGGGTCGGCTACACCTTC.

This clonotype was detected only a few times. V and J are TRBV28 and TRBJ2-7; 7 nucleotides match TRBD1. The J segment lost 4 bases and the V segment lost 5 bases, leaving 8 bases of the junction unmatched. This CDR3 has 14 amino acids. From germline, CDR1 is MDHEN and CDR2 SYDVKM. CDR3 coding DNA: TGTGCCAGCAGTCCCGAGACAGGGCCGTACGAGCAGTACGTC. It is translated as CASSPETGPYEQYV.

With respect to this clonotype: A clone one base away is much larger, so this may be a read error. The gene calls are TRBV7-3 and TRBJ2-1; D is tentatively TRBD1 or TRBD2 (6 bases each). Trimming took off 6 bases at V and 10 bases at J, with 25 bases between the two ends. There are 16 residues in the CDR3. Germline CDR1 reads SGHTA; CDR2 reads FQGTGA. The CDR3 protein is CASRPRTGASRKEQFF. The DNA of the CDR3 is TGTGCCAGCAGGCCCCGAACGGGGGCATCTAGGAAGGAGCAGTTCTTC.

This clonotype was detected many times. V and J are TRBV7-2 and TRBJ2-1; D is possibly TRBD1 or TRBD2 (6 bases each). The V end lost 3 bases, the J end lost 10 bases, and 19 bases lay between the germline ends. Germline CDR1 is SGHTA and CDR2 is FQGNSA. The CDR3 totals 15 residues. The CDR3, as DNA: TGTGCCAGCAGCTTCCCCCCTAGGGGGGCTAACGAGCAGTTCTTC. This gives the protein CASSFPPRGANEQFF.

The V gene is TRBV4-1, the J gene TRBJ2-5; D might be TRBD2 (5 bases). This CDR3 is 16 amino acids long. With 0 bases removed from V and 4 bases from J, the gap between germline ends came to 15 bases. Germline CDR1 MGHRA, CDR2 YSYEKL. The CDR3 nucleotides read TGCGCCAGCAGCCAAGATGTCGGACTCGGAGTAGAGACCCAGTACTTC. This gives the protein CASSQDVGLGVETQYF.

The chain recombines TRBV27 with TRBJ1-5; D is unresolved. This CDR3 has 13 residues. V was pared by 2 bases and J by 5 bases, with 7 bases between. Germline V lookup: CDR1 MNHEY, CDR2 SMNVEV (reference sequence). DNA for the CDR3: TGTGCCAGCAGTTTAGTGGTTCATCAGCCCCAGCATTTT. Amino acids: CASSLVVHQPQHF.

This chain uses TRBV6-2 or TRBV6-3 with TRBJ2-1; 10 bases are shared with TRBD2. V shed 0 bases, J shed 1 base, and the junction held 15 bases outside the gene matches. The CDR3 runs to 21 residues. From germline, CDR1 is MNHEY and CDR2 SVGEGT. The CDR3: CASSYSNFTNSGGLSYNEQFF. The CDR3 DNA reads as TGTGCCAGCAGTTACTCGAATTTTACGAATAGCGGGGGGTTGTCCTACAATGAGCAGTTCTTC.

This clonotype was counted between two and nine times. A much larger clone differs from this one at a single base, so this may be a read error. The chain links TRBV7-9 to TRBJ2-7; maybe TRBD1 (6 bases). Germline CDR1 and CDR2: SEHNR and FQNEAQ (reference sequence). The V end was cut by 0 bases, the J end by 2 bases, with 8 bases between. CDR3 length equals 14 residues. In nucleotides, the CDR3 is TGTGCCAGCAGCTTAGCGGGACAAGCCTACGAGCAGTACGTC. Protein: CASSLAGQAYEQYV.

This clonotype was found once. This may be a read error, as it is one base from a much larger clone. The conserved phenylalanine or tryptophan is not found at the CDR3 terminus, so this likely reflects a read error. V is TRBV7-8 and J is TRBJ1-1; D call uncertain. V was cut by 4 bases and J by 7 bases, with 10 bases left in between. CDR3 length: 12 amino acids. The germline gives CDR1 SGHVS, CDR2 FQNEAQ. Here the CDR3 reads CASSSTDGEAFS. In nucleotides, the CDR3 is TGTGCCAGCAGCTCTACCGACGGTGAAGCTTTCTCT.

The chain links TRBV29-1 to TRBJ1-2, with D possibly being TRBD1 (5 bases). This CDR3 region has 14 residues. CDR1 is SQVTM and CDR2 is ANQGSEA in the germline V gene. Trimming left V 5 bases short and J 0 bases short, with 13 bases between. CDR3 sequence reads: CSVTQVLANYGYTF. DNA of the CDR3: TGCAGCGTTACACAGGTGTTAGCTAACTATGGCTACACCTTC. Variable domain in full (rest from reference TRBV29-1 and TRBJ1-2): SAVISQKPSRDICQRGTSLTIQCQVDSQVTMMFWYRQQPGQSLTLIATANQGSEATYESGFVIDKFPISRPNLTFSTLTVSNMSPEDSSIYLCSVTQVLANYGYTFGSGTRLTVV.

The chain has TRBV28 and TRBJ1-6; possible D gene TRBD1, 6 bases. This CDR3 contains 15 residues. Looked up from germline, CDR1 is MDHEN and CDR2 is SYDVKM. The ends were cut back, 5 bases at V and 8 bases at J, with 16 bases in the middle. CDR3 nucleotides: TGTGCCAGCAGTATCCCCGGGACATTGGATTCACCCCTCCACTTT. This encodes CASSIPGTLDSPLHF.

This clonotype occurred a few times. The chain joins TRBV6-6 to TRBJ2-5, with TRBD2 identical over 9 bases. Germline values: CDR1 MNHNY, CDR2 SVGAGI (reference sequence). Trimming cost V 0 bases and J 5 bases; bases outside gene matches: 7. The CDR3 length is 16 residues. The CDR3 bases are TGTGCCAGCAGTTACTCGCCAGCGGGGGGCGGTGAGACCCAGTACTTC. The encoded protein is CASSYSPAGGGETQYF.

The chain has TRBV3-1 and TRBJ2-7; unclear D gene. Germline V lookup: CDR1 LGHDT, CDR2 YNNKEL (reference sequence). The ends were cut back, 4 bases at V and 0 bases at J, with 10 bases in the middle. CDR3 length equals 14 residues. The CDR3 nucleotides read TGTGCCAGCAGCCGGGTGAGAAGCTCCTACGAGCAGTACTTC. Residues: CASSRVRSSYEQYF.

Remarks on this clonotype: One junction end does not reproduce the germline sequence, and a read error may be involved. The chain employs TRBV6-5 and TRBJ1-5; the D is unclear. Germline V gene data show CDR1 as MNHEY and CDR2 as SVGAGI. The CDR3 has 14 amino acids. CDR3 nucleotides: TGTACCAGCAGTTCCCTGAATAGCAATCAGCCCCAGCATTTT. Protein product: CTSSSLNSNQPQHF.

This clonotype was detected a few times. The chain carries TRBV5-6 and TRBJ1-1; tentative D call: TRBD1 (5 bases). Trimming stripped 2 bases from V and 4 bases from J, with 12 bases between. The CDR3 extends over 14 amino acids. Germline CDR1 SGHDT, CDR2 YYEEEE. The CDR3: CASSFGTPFTEAFF. The CDR3 region has the DNA TGTGCCAGCAGCTTCGGGACCCCCTTCACTGAAGCTTTCTTT.

This chain links TRBV6-2 or TRBV6-3 with TRBJ1-5; D might be TRBD1 (6 bases). Between the trimmed V and J ends, which lost 4 bases and 7 bases, there was a span of 14 bases. The CDR3 spans 14 residues. CDR1 MNHEY and CDR2 SVGEGT come from the germline V gene. CDR3 sequence reads: CASSWTDTLQPQHF. In DNA form, the CDR3 reads TGTGCCAGCAGTTGGACAGACACCCTGCAGCCCCAGCATTTT.

The chain has TRBV5-5 and TRBJ1-1; D is ambiguous. In germline, CDR1 is SGHKS, CDR2 YYEKEE (reference sequence). The CDR3 is 18 amino acids. Trimming pared 1 base from V and 0 bases from J, leaving 19 bases between. The CDR3 DNA reads TGTGCCAGCAGCTTGTTCCCACAAACCCCCTCCATGAACACTGAAGCTTTCTTT. It specifies CASSLFPQTPSMNTEAFF. The whole variable domain, remainder taken from reference TRBV5-5 and TRBJ1-1, is DAGVTQSPTHLIKTRGQQVTLRCSPISGHKSVSWYQQVLGQGPQFIFQYYEKEERGRGNFPDRFSARQFPNYSSELNVNALLLGDSALYLCASSLFPQTPSMNTEAFFGQGTRLTVV.

Concerning this clonotype itself: A much larger clone lies one base from this, so it may be a read error. The chain is built from TRBV7-6 and TRBJ1-1; 10 nucleotides line up with TRBD1. Trimming cost V 5 bases and J 0 bases; bases outside gene matches: 6. The CDR3 has 16 residues. Germline values: CDR1 SGHVS, CDR2 FNYEAQ. This chain's CDR3 is CASSERQGAMNTEAFF. The CDR3 region has the DNA TGTGCCAGCAGCGAGAGACAGGGGGCGATGAACACTGAAGCTTTCTTT. Full variable domain (rest looked up from reference TRBV7-6 and TRBJ1-1): GAGVSQSPRYKVTKRGQDVALRCDPISGHVSLYWYRQALGQGPEFLTYFNYEAQQDKSGLPNDRFSAERPEGSISTLTIQRTEQRDSAMYRCASSERQGAMNTEAFFGQGTRLTVV.

This rearrangement joins TRBV4-1 to TRBJ2-5; possible D gene TRBD2, 5 bases. CDR3 length: 13 amino acids. V was clipped by 4 bases and J by 5 bases, with 11 bases between them. Germline lookup yields CDR1 MGHRA and CDR2 YSYEKL. As DNA, the CDR3 is TGCGCCAGCAGCCTTAACACGGGGGAGACCCAGTACTTC. Its translation is CASSLNTGETQYF.

This clonotype was observed at least ten times. The CDR3 coding sequence is TGTGCCAGCAGCTCGACAGGTCAATCTGGAAACACCATATATTTT. Amino acids: CASSSTGQSGNTIYF. The chain recombines TRBV7-9 with TRBJ1-3; maybe TRBD1 (6 bases). V lost 4 bases and J lost 1, with 11 bases in between. Germline CDR1 SEHNR, CDR2 FQNEAQ (reference sequence). This CDR3 is 15 amino acids long.

The chain joins TRBV27 to TRBJ2-2; D not certain. Germline V gene lookup returns CDR1 MNHEY and CDR2 SMNVEV (reference sequence). CDR3 length: 12 amino acids. V was clipped by 5 bases and J by 5 bases, with 6 bases between them. CDR3 protein: CASSKPTGELFF. CDR3 coding DNA: TGTGCCAGCAGTAAGCCGACCGGGGAGCTGTTTTTT.

V usage is TRBV7-9 and J usage is TRBJ2-1; TRBD2 is a possible D gene (6 bases). Germline CDR1 reads SEHNR; CDR2 reads FQNEAQ (reference sequence). V was trimmed by 5 bases and J by 4 bases, leaving 15 bases between them. This CDR3 has 15 amino acids. CDR3 sequence: CASSPQWGDYNEQFF. The CDR3 DNA reads as TGTGCCAGCAGCCCTCAGTGGGGGGATTACAATGAGCAGTTCTTC.

This clonotype was recorded many times. The genes are TRBV7-9 and TRBJ2-6; D ambiguous. The germline V and J ends were trimmed by 5 bases and 0 bases, with 11 bases remaining between them. The CDR3 totals 16 residues. From germline, CDR1 is SEHNR and CDR2 FQNEAQ (reference sequence). This chain's CDR3 is CASSSTRSSGANVLTF. In nucleotides, the CDR3 is TGTGCCAGCAGCAGTACCAGAAGCTCTGGGGCCAACGTCCTGACTTTC.

In this sample, this clonotype turned up a few times. The gene calls are TRBV25-1 and TRBJ2-7, with no clear D. Germline assignment: CDR1 MGHDK and CDR2 SYGVNS. CDR3 length equals 12 residues. The V end was cut by 4 bases, the J end by 6 bases, with 10 bases between. The CDR3 sequence is CASSAARFEQYF. CDR3 in DNA: TGTGCCAGCAGTGCGGCTAGGTTCGAGCAGTACTTC.

The V call is TRBV29-1, the J call TRBJ2-5; no clear D gene. The CDR3 covers 12 residues. The V gene's germline CDR1 is SQVTM and CDR2 ANQGSEA. V lost 3 bases and J lost 3, with 8 bases in between. CDR3 bases: TGCAGCGTTGAGTTCCGGGAAGAGACCCAGTACTTC. Translation: CSVEFREETQYF.